The next 25 T cell receptor beta chains were all read from a single sample in a study of blood T cell repertoires in COVID-19. Generated by immunoSEQ multiplex PCR, the TCRdb table keeps only in-frame clones and is missing some. Here the sample spans roughly 14,000 clones, 73% being singletons. Specimen: peripheral blood. Receptor source: a boy aged 2 to 9 with active or convalescent COVID-19.

With respect to this clone: The junction and the germline gene differ at one end; a read error may be behind it. The J gene is TRBJ2-7, the V gene TRBV7-2; D is perhaps TRBD2 (5 bases). CDR3 size: 13 residues. CDR1 SGHTA and CDR2 FQGNSA come from the germline V gene. The CDR3, as DNA: TGTGCCAGCAGCCCCGGAGGCACCGCCAATATAATATTC. Translated: CASSPGGTANIIF.

The chain carries TRBV2 and TRBJ2-1; 9 nucleotides line up with TRBD1. From germline, CDR1 is SNHLY and CDR2 FYNNEI. V trimming: 8 bases; J trimming: 5 bases; junction bases outside the gene matches: 13. The CDR3 spans 16 residues. CDR3 amino acids: CASDRGVGLADNEQFF. CDR3 sequence (DNA): TGTGCCAGCGACAGGGGGGTCGGGTTGGCGGACAATGAGCAGTTCTTC.

The chain joins TRBV4-2 to TRBJ1-2; D possibly corresponds to TRBD1 (5 bases). Germline lookup yields CDR1 LGHNA and CDR2 YNFKEQ. V gave up 0 bases and J gave up 5 bases, with 13 bases separating them. The CDR3 is 15 residues long. The CDR3 is CASSQDIGATYGYTF. The CDR3 nucleotides are TGTGCCAGCAGCCAAGATATTGGGGCTACTTATGGCTACACCTTC.

This chain joins TRBV6-2 or TRBV6-3 and TRBJ1-5; D may be TRBD1 (6 bases). Trimming cost V 2 bases and J 0 bases, with 8 bases left between them. The CDR3 extends over 15 amino acids. Germline V gene sequence: CDR1 MNHEY, CDR2 SVGEGT. CDR3 amino acids: CASSYGTYSNQPQHF. DNA for the CDR3: TGTGCCAGCAGTTACGGGACATATAGCAATCAGCCCCAGCATTTT.

The V call is TRBV4-3, the J call TRBJ2-3, with D hard to call. The CDR3 sequence is 18 residues long. V was trimmed by 1 base and J by 0 bases, leaving 17 bases between them. CDR1 and CDR2 (germline): LGHNA, YSLEER. CDR3 nucleotides: TGCGCCAGCAGCCAAGCCTTCCCCCGACTGGTTAGCACAGATACGCAGTATTTT. Translating gives CASSQAFPRLVSTDTQYF.

V and J are TRBV4-2 and TRBJ1-1; no reliable D call. Per germline, CDR1 LGHNA and CDR2 YNFKEQ. Between the trimmed V and J ends, which lost 1 base and 2 bases, there was a span of 14 bases. This CDR3 region has 16 residues. DNA of the CDR3: TGTGCCAGCAGCCAAGTTTTATACGGGGATAACACTGAAGCTTTCTTT. It codes for CASSQVLYGDNTEAFF.

This clone was counted once. The rearrangement joins TRBV3-1 (or the pseudogene TRBV3-2) to TRBJ2-1; 15 nucleotides line up with TRBD2. Germline assignment: CDR1 LGHDT and CDR2 YNNKEL (reference sequence). With V trimmed by 2 bases and J by 6 bases, 14 bases remained unmatched. The CDR3 spans 20 residues. For the CDR3, the DNA is TGTGCCAGCAGCCAAAACTCAATTCGGACTAGCGGGGGGGCCCGCAATGAGCAGTTCTTC. This codes for CASSQNSIRTSGGARNEQFF.

The J gene is TRBJ1-1, the V gene TRBV6-4; TRBD1 matches 8 bases. CDR3 length equals 14 residues. Trimming at V came to 5 bases and at J to 1 base, leaving 3 bases not matched to a gene. Germline V gene sequence: CDR1 MRHNA, CDR2 SNTAGT. The chain's CDR3 is CASSRDRWNTEAFF. CDR3 in DNA: TGTGCCAGCAGTCGGGACAGGTGGAACACTGAAGCTTTCTTT.

The rearrangement uses TRBV6-1 and TRBJ1-2, with 11 nucleotides matching TRBD1. The ends lost 4 bases at V and 4 bases at J; junction bases unmatched: 14. The CDR3 is made up of 18 amino acids. Germline V gives CDR1 MNHNS, CDR2 SASEGT. The CDR3 region is CASSGIPKGQGVFYGYTF. DNA for the CDR3: TGTGCCAGCAGTGGGATACCAAAGGGACAGGGGGTATTCTATGGCTACACCTTC.

V gene TRBV29-1 combines with J gene TRBJ2-2, with a weak D call TRBD2 (5 bases). Germline CDR1 reads SQVTM; CDR2 reads ANQGSEA. Trimming stripped 4 bases from V and 2 bases from J, with 14 bases between. This CDR3 region has 15 residues. The CDR3 bases are TGCAGCGTTGCGTACGGGGTCGTTAACACCGGGGAGCTGTTTTTT. Residues: CSVAYGVVNTGELFF.

The V gene is TRBV28, the J gene TRBJ2-5; D is perhaps TRBD2 (6 bases). The CDR3 is made up of 14 amino acids. Germline CDR1 MDHEN, CDR2 SYDVKM. V lost 3 bases and J lost 4, with 12 bases in between. CDR3 amino acids: CASSFPRESETQYF. CDR3 in DNA: TGTGCCAGCAGTTTCCCCCGGGAGTCAGAGACCCAGTACTTC.

V is TRBV7-2 and J is TRBJ2-5, with 7 bases aligning to TRBD1. J gave up 5 bases and V 5 bases, and 5 bases lay outside the gene matches. The CDR3 has 13 residues. Germline V lookup: CDR1 SGHTA, CDR2 FQGNSA. The CDR3 region is CASSRQGGETQYF. The DNA for the CDR3 is TGTGCCAGCAGCCGACAGGGCGGGGAGACCCAGTACTTC.

The chain links TRBV18 to TRBJ1-4; weak D call: TRBD1 (5 bases). In germline, CDR1 is KGHSH, CDR2 LQKENI. Trimming took off 3 bases at V and 3 bases at J, with 8 bases between the two ends. The CDR3 loop spans 14 amino acids. CDR3 sequence: CASSPTVSNEKLFF. CDR3 DNA sequence: TGTGCCAGCTCACCGACAGTCTCTAATGAAAAACTGTTTTTT.

A single count supports this clone. V usage is TRBV3-1 (or the pseudogene TRBV3-2) and J usage is TRBJ2-1; 15 nucleotides agree with TRBD2. This CDR3 spans 20 amino acids. V lost 4 bases and J lost 0; bases outside the gene matches: 10. The germline V gene has CDR1 LGHDT and CDR2 YNNKEL (reference sequence). CDR3 nucleotides: TGTGCCAGCAGCCCCCCGGGACTAGCGGGGGGCCGCTTCTCCTACAATGAGCAGTTCTTC. Translated, it gives CASSPPGLAGGRFSYNEQFF.

J is TRBJ2-1 and V is TRBV2; D might be TRBD2 (6 bases). Germline values: CDR1 SNHLY, CDR2 FYNNEI. Deletions cut 1 base from V and 1 base from J, with 14 bases between. This CDR3 region has 17 residues. For the CDR3, the DNA is TGTGCCAGCAGTGAAGGAAGGAGGGGAGGATCCTACAATGAGCAGTTCTTC. Its translation: CASSEGRRGGSYNEQFF.

V gene TRBV28 combines with J gene TRBJ2-3; 10 nucleotides agree with TRBD2. The CDR3 extends over 16 amino acids. J gave up 4 bases and V 7 bases, and 11 bases lay outside the gene matches. The germline gives CDR1 MDHEN, CDR2 SYDVKM. In DNA, the CDR3 is TGTGCCAGCATACCGGGCAGACTAGCGGGCCCAGATACGCAGTATTTT. Translating it yields CASIPGRLAGPDTQYF.

The CDR3 reads CASSQGSTGGSYGYTF. CDR3 nucleotides: TGTGCCAGCAGCCAAGGCAGCACAGGGGGCAGCTATGGCTACACCTTC. The rearrangement joins TRBV4-2 to TRBJ1-2; 9 positions match TRBD1. The CDR3 sequence is 16 residues long. Germline assignment: CDR1 LGHNA and CDR2 YNFKEQ. Germline trimming cut 1 base from V and 4 bases from J; bases unmatched to any gene: 7.

The sample holds a few counts of this clone. CDR3 sequence (DNA): TGTGCCAGCAGCTTACTAGCGGGAGGGACAGATACGCAGTATTTT. Protein sequence: CASSLLAGGTDTQYF. The genes are TRBV7-9 and TRBJ2-3; the match to TRBD2 covers 12 bases. CDR3 length equals 15 residues. J gave up 3 bases and V 2 bases, and 0 bases lay outside the gene matches. The V gene's germline CDR1 is SEHNR and CDR2 FQNEAQ (reference sequence).

A few counts support this clone. V and J are TRBV6-5 and TRBJ2-1; 7 bases fit TRBD1. CDR1 is MNHEY and CDR2 is SVGAGI in the germline V gene. Trimming took 8 bases from V and 5 from J; bases not matched to a gene: 9. The CDR3 is 14 amino acids. CDR3 bases: TGTGCCAGCTTAGAGCCGGGACAGAACAATGAGCAGTTCTTC. This encodes CASLEPGQNNEQFF.

The CDR3 bases are TGTGCCAGCAGTGAGTTGGCAGGGGTACTCTACGAGCAGTACGTC. Translated: CASSELAGVLYEQYV. The V call is TRBV6-1, the J call TRBJ2-7; TRBD1 is a possible D gene (6 bases). CDR3 length: 15 residues. V dropped 3 bases and J dropped 3 bases, with 15 bases sitting between them. Germline V gene lookup returns CDR1 MNHNS and CDR2 SASEGT.

The chain employs TRBV13 and TRBJ2-5, with TRBD1 as a possible D gene (5 bases). The CDR3 is 14 amino acids. The germline V gene encodes CDR1 PRHDT and CDR2 FYEKMQ (reference sequence). Trimming shortened V by 5 bases and J by 3 bases, and 13 bases separated the two germline ends. The CDR3 coding sequence is TGTGCCAGCAGCCTCCGACAGCAAAAAGAGACCCAGTACTTC. Its translation: CASSLRQQKETQYF.

Comment on this clone: The same CDR3 arises from other DNA sequences in this sample as well. The genes are TRBV27 and TRBJ1-5; 8 nucleotides line up with TRBD1. V trimming: 4 bases; J trimming: 10 bases; junction bases outside the gene matches: 9. Germline CDR1 and CDR2: MNHEY and SMNVEV (reference sequence). CDR3 length: 14 residues. This CDR3 is CASSYRGSGQPQHF. The CDR3 nucleotides read TGTGCCAGCAGTTACAGGGGGAGTGGTCAACCCCAGCATTTT.

V is TRBV11-3 and J is TRBJ2-2; 10 nucleotides line up with TRBD1. The CDR3 runs 15 residues. Looked up from germline, CDR1 is SGHNT and CDR2 is YENEEA. V was pared by 4 bases and J by 6 bases, with 5 bases of the junction left unmatched. The CDR3 coding sequence is TGTGCCAGCAGCTCTTCCGGGACAGGGGCCGGGGAGCTGTTTTTT. Its translation is CASSSSGTGAGELFF.

This sequence joins TRBV4-1 and TRBJ1-1; possibly TRBD1 for D (6 bases). Germline V gene lookup returns CDR1 MGHRA and CDR2 YSYEKL. V lost 1 base and J 5 bases, leaving 11 bases between the germline ends. The CDR3 spans 14 residues. The CDR3 DNA reads TGCGCCAGCAGCCAAGTACAGGGATGGACTGAAGCTTTCTTT. Translation gives CASSQVQGWTEAFF.

The V gene is TRBV29-1, the J gene TRBJ2-5, with 9 nucleotides matching TRBD1. The CDR3 spans 14 residues. V dropped 3 bases and J dropped 3; count of bases not matched to a gene: 5. Germline CDR1 reads SQVTM; CDR2 reads ANQGSEA. The CDR3 sequence is CSVELGQGEETQYF. The CDR3 nucleotides read TGCAGCGTTGAGTTGGGACAGGGAGAAGAGACCCAGTACTTC.